This T cell receptor (beta chain) stems from a study of regulatory T cells in long-lasting Graves disease. Investigators prepared the TCR beta libraries by applying iRepertoire HTBI primers and Arm-PCR of CDR3 regions. TCRdb fed the multiplex PCR reads into MiXCR, producing one record per CDR3 protein. Of roughly 560,000 distinct CDR3 sequences listed, more than 10% are singletons. CDR3 length: 13 residues. Per germline, CDR1 MNHEY and CDR2 SVGEGT. V dropped 4 bases and J dropped 4 bases, with 10 bases sitting between them. This clonotype was observed many times. The time point is: newly diagnosed GD, antithyroid drugs for less than 3 months. Extracted PBMC RNA gave rise to the TCR library. Patients all came to the study from an endocrinology department in Xi'an, China. This same sample was also part of a study on T cells in Graves' hyperthyroidism and ophthalmopathy. That work adds: Clinical symptoms, serum thyroxine and TRAb, thyroid ultrasound and orbital computed tomography together formed the diagnostic basis. Using the HTBI primer set, a first-round RT-PCR was run on the TCR CDR3.

The TCR comes from a woman aged 30 to 39 with Graves disease. Sample: peripheral blood mononuclear cells (PBMCs), taken at new diagnosis, from a patient treated with antithyroid drugs. This chain connects TRBV6-2 or TRBV6-3 to TRBJ2-5; no firm D call. This CDR3 reads CASSSQRLETQYF. Written as DNA, the CDR3 is TGTGCCAGCAGTTCCCAGAGATTAGAGACCCAGTACTTC.